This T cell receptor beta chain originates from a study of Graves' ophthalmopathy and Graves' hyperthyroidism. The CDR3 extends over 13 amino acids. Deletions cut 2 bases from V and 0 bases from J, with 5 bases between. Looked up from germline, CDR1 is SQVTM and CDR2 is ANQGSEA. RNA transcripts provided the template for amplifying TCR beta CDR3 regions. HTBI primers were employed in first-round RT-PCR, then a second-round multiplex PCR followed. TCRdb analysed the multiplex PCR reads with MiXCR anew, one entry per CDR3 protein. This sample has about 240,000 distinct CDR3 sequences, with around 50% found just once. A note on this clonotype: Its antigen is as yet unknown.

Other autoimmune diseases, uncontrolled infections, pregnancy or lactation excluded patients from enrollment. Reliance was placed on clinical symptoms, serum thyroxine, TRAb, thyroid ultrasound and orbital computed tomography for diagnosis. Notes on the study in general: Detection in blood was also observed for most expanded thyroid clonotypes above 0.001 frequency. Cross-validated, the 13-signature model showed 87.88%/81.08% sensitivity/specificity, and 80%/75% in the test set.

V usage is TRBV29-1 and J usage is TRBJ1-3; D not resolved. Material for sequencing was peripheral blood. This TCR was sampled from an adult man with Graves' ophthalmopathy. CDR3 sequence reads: CSVELHSGNTIYF. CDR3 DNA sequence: TGCAGCGTTGAACTGCACTCTGGAAACACCATATATTTT.